This entry describes one T cell receptor (beta chain). Germline V lookup: CDR1 MDHEN, CDR2 SYDVKM. The CDR3 has 13 residues. The V gene lost 2 bases and the J gene lost 3 bases, with 7 bases spanning the gap. This specimen belongs to a study of blood T cell repertoires in COVID-19. For the study at large: Acute-phase and convalescent COVID-19 samples originated in the United States, Italy and Spain.

Authors' processing steps: Estimation of nucleated cell counts relied on the amplification of reference gene primers. Profiled with immunoSEQ multiplex PCR; TCRdb holds only in-frame clones, not every one. D and trimming were read from the DNA, whereas the V and J calls and clone size are those reported in that table. Found here are about 240,000 clones, around four fifths of them singletons; the top ten hold roughly 6.4%. The source is a woman between 55 and 75 years old with active or convalescent COVID-19. This rearrangement joins TRBV28 to TRBJ1-2; D call uncertain. The specimen sequenced was peripheral blood. This CDR3 reads CASSLNRYYGYTF. For the CDR3, the DNA is TGTGCCAGCAGTTTAAACAGATACTATGGCTACACCTTC.